Shown below are 13 T cell receptor beta chains from a single sample sequenced in a study of CD8+ T cells in alopecia areata. Once RNA had been extracted, it was reverse transcribed into cDNA to act as the sequencing template. Generated by immunoSEQ multiplex PCR, the TCRdb table keeps only in-frame clones and is missing some. In the table there are some 110,000 clones, roughly 68% of which are singletons. Sequenced sample: CD4+ T cells sorted from blood. Source of these receptors: a human donor in good health.

This chain joins TRBV5-1 and TRBJ2-5, with D perhaps TRBD2 (5 bases). The germline CDR1 and CDR2 sequences are SGHRS and YFSETQ. This CDR3 comprises 13 residues. V was clipped by 4 bases and J by 1 base, with 8 bases between them. The CDR3 sequence: CASSPRGQETQYF. In DNA, the CDR3 is TGCGCCAGCAGCCCACGGGGCCAAGAGACCCAGTACTTC.

The V call is TRBV11-3, the J call TRBJ1-5; D gene uncertain. Trimming took 2 bases from V and 3 from J, leaving 8 bases between them. CDR3 length: 14 residues. Germline V gene data show CDR1 as SGHNT and CDR2 as YENEEA. The CDR3 bases are TGTGCCAGCAGCTTATCGGATTCCAATCAGCCCCAGCATTTT. As protein: CASSLSDSNQPQHF.

J is TRBJ2-3 and V is TRBV19; the D is unclear. CDR3 length: 12 residues. V gave up 7 bases and J gave up 3 bases, with 8 bases separating them. Germline V gene lookup returns CDR1 LNHDA and CDR2 SQIVND (reference sequence). DNA of the CDR3: TGTGCCAGTACAGGAGAGACAGATACGCAGTATTTT. This codes for CASTGETDTQYF. The variable domain in full, with the rest retrieved from reference TRBV19 and TRBJ2-3, is DGGITQSPKYLFRKEGQNVTLSCEQNLNHDAMYWYRQDPGQGLRLIYYSQIVNDFQKGDIAEGYSVSREKKESFPLTVTSAQKNPTAFYLCASTGETDTQYFGPGTRLTVL.

The chain links TRBV29-1 to TRBJ2-3; D may be TRBD1 (6 bases). CDR1 and CDR2 (germline): SQVTM, ANQGSEA. This CDR3 has 14 residues. Trimming took off 4 bases at V and 0 bases at J, with 11 bases between the two ends. CDR3 in DNA: TGCAGCGTTGGCCCTGGACAGAGCACAGATACGCAGTATTTT. Translated, it gives CSVGPGQSTDTQYF.

J is TRBJ2-7 and V is TRBV7-2; possibly TRBD2 for D (5 bases). V gave up 5 bases and J gave up 0 bases, with 11 bases separating them. The CDR3 has 14 amino acids. From germline, CDR1 is SGHTA and CDR2 FQGNSA. The CDR3 DNA sequence: TGTGCCAGCAGCAGACAAGGAGGCTCCTACGAGCAGTACTTC. This translates into CASSRQGGSYEQYF.

The chain couples TRBV29-1 to TRBJ2-5, with D tentatively TRBD1 or TRBD2 (5 bases each). Germline assignment: CDR1 SQVTM and CDR2 ANQGSEA. V was trimmed by 6 bases and J by 5 bases, leaving 16 bases between them. CDR3 size: 13 residues. For the CDR3, the DNA is TGCAGCGTCCTGCCGGGGCCGGGGGAGACCCAGTACTTC. Encoded protein: CSVLPGPGETQYF.

The chain combines TRBV4-1 with TRBJ2-7, with 9 positions matching TRBD2. The CDR3 loop spans 18 amino acids. The trim removed 4 bases at V and 3 bases at J, leaving 16 bases unmatched. Germline-derived CDR1 and CDR2 are MGHRA and YSYEKL. The DNA for the CDR3 is TGCGCCAGCAGCCTAAGCGGTGGTAGCGGGGGTCTTCACTACGAGCAGTACTTC. This gives the protein CASSLSGGSGGLHYEQYF.

The chain combines TRBV5-4 with TRBJ1-2, with D unresolved. V lost 4 bases to trimming and J lost 4 bases, with 8 bases between them. The CDR3 covers 12 residues. Per germline, CDR1 SGHNT and CDR2 YYREEE (reference sequence). In DNA, the CDR3 is TGTGCCAGCAGCCCTCGATCCTATGGCTACACCTTC. Its protein is CASSPRSYGYTF.

This clone appeared a single time. CDR3 residues: CASSPTSGVYGYTF. CDR3 nucleotide sequence: TGTGCCAGCAGTCCCACGAGCGGGGTCTATGGCTACACCTTC. The genes are TRBV27 and TRBJ1-2; D uncertain. This CDR3 has 14 residues. Germline V gene data show CDR1 as MNHEY and CDR2 as SMNVEV (reference sequence). Trimming cost V 5 bases and J 4 bases, with 14 bases left between them.

This CDR3 is CSASEAETQYF. CDR3 coding DNA: TGCAGTGCTAGTGAGGCAGAGACCCAGTACTTC. The chain has TRBV20-1 and TRBJ2-5, with unresolved D. CDR1 is DFQATT, CDR2 SNEGSKA, per germline (reference sequence). The CDR3 length is 11 residues. Trimming took off 3 bases at V and 4 bases at J, with 6 bases between the two ends.

V is TRBV30 and J is TRBJ2-7, with D possibly TRBD2 on 6 matching bases. The CDR3 covers 13 residues. V was pared by 3 bases and J by 7 bases, with 16 bases between. Germline CDR1 and CDR2: GTSNPN and SVGIG (reference sequence). The CDR3 DNA reads TGTGCCTGGAGCCCCCATTTTGGGGGGGAGCAGTACTTC. Amino acid sequence: CAWSPHFGGEQYF.

This clone was counted a single time. The gene calls are TRBV2 and TRBJ1-5, with D unresolved. The J call may be in error: the DNA end matches TRBJ2-3 better. The CDR3 sequence is 16 residues long. From germline, CDR1 is SNHLY and CDR2 FYNNEI. CDR3 region: CASSTRPVGSNQPQYF. In nucleotides, the CDR3 is TGTGCCAGCAGTACCCGACCGGTAGGAAGCAATCAGCCCCAGTATTTT.

This rearrangement joins TRBV29-1 to TRBJ1-5, with 11 bases fitting TRBD1. Unmatched junction bases numbered 5, after V lost 5 bases and J lost 8 bases. CDR3 size: 13 residues. Germline V CDR1 and CDR2: SQVTM, ANQGSEA. In DNA form, the CDR3 reads TGCAGCGTTTCGGACAGGGGGCATGAGCCCCAGCATTTT. It codes for CSVSDRGHEPQHF.